The entry that follows covers one T cell receptor (beta chain) sequence. The antigen remains undetermined. The patients all showed relapse after autologous stem cell transplantation, while their brentuximab vedotin exposure varied. This record comes from a study of PD-1 blockade in classical Hodgkin lymphoma. Whole-study results and caveats: Reports indicated that newly diagnosed patients had lower baseline TCR diversity than healthy donors did. Causes of the repertoire differences remain undefined, possibly disease activity or prior therapy.

The CDR3 spans 12 residues. The V end lost 6 bases, the J end lost 2 bases, and 4 bases lay between the germline ends. Germline CDR1 is LNHDA and CDR2 is SQIVND (reference sequence). The protocol was immunoSEQ multiplex PCR, while the TCRdb copy is restricted to in-frame clones and leaves out a portion. The sample includes 75,000 to 100,000 clones, around 80% seen only once; the top ten take roughly an eighth. This sequence originates from a human donor with classical Hodgkin lymphoma. V is TRBV19 and J is TRBJ2-2; the D is unclear. The starting material was peripheral blood mononuclear cells (PBMCs), obtained at baseline. The CDR3 region is CASRFNTGELFF. Written as DNA, the CDR3 is TGTGCCAGTAGGTTTAACACCGGGGAGCTGTTTTTT.